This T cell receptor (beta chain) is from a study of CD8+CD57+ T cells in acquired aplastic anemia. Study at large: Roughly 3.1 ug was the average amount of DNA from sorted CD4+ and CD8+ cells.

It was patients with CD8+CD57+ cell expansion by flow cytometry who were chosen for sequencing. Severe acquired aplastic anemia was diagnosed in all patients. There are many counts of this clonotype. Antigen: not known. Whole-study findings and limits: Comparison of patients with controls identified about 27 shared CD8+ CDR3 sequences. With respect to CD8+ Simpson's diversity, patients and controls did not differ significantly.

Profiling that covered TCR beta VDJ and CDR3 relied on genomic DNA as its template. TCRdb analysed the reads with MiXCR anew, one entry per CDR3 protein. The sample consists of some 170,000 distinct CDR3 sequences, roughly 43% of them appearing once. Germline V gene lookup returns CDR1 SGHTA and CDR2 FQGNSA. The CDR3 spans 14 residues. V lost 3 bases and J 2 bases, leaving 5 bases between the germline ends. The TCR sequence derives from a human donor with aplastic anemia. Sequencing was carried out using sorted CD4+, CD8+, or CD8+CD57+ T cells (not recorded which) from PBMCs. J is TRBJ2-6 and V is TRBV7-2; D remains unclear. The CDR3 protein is CASSFLAGANVLTF. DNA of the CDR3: TGTGCCAGCAGCTTTTTAGCTGGGGCCAACGTCCTGACTTTC.